The next 28 T cell receptor beta chains were all read from a single sample in a study of sequential checkpoint blockade in melanoma. Treatment here: randomized to nivolumab then ipilimumab (arm A) or the reverse (arm B). This table comes from immunoSEQ multiplex PCR, and its TCRdb copy is limited to in-frame clones, with some not included. This table has around 2,300 clones, 20% appearing once. The sample consisted of tumor tissue (inferred from file names), taken from a patient given nivolumab and ipilimumab in sequence. The source of these receptors is a human donor with melanoma.

This sequence joins TRBV28 and TRBJ1-2; D unresolved. This CDR3 is 12 amino acids long. Trimming stripped 6 bases from V and 2 bases from J, with 7 bases between. Germline V gene sequence: CDR1 MDHEN, CDR2 SYDVKM. CDR3 bases: TGTGCCAGCAGAAAGACGAACTATGGCTACACCTTC. Residues: CASRKTNYGYTF.

This chain uses TRBV29-1 with TRBJ2-6; 8 bases are shared with TRBD1. Germline loops: CDR1 SQVTM, CDR2 ANQGSEA. This CDR3 has 17 residues. Trimming cost V 7 bases and J 2 bases; bases outside gene matches: 13. The CDR3 DNA is TGCAGCGCTACCATCGGTCCACAGGGGGCTGGGGCCAACGTCCTGACTTTC. Its protein is CSATIGPQGAGANVLTF.

This clone is medium-sized (0.01 to 0.1%). V is TRBV11-3 and J is TRBJ2-1; TRBD2 matches at 11 bases. The CDR3 loop spans 14 amino acids. Losses at the gene ends were 3 bases for V and 9 bases for J; bases not matched to a gene: 4. The V gene's germline CDR1 is SGHNT and CDR2 YENEEA. CDR3 in DNA: TGTGCCAGCAGCTTTACTAGCGGGAGCGGTGAGCAGTTCTTC. This gives the protein CASSFTSGSGEQFF.

V is TRBV11-3 and J is TRBJ2-1; either TRBD1 or TRBD2 may supply D (5 bases each). This CDR3 spans 14 amino acids. Germline loops: CDR1 SGHNT, CDR2 YENEEA. The V end was cut by 4 bases, the J end by 9 bases, with 16 bases between. In nucleotides, the CDR3 is TGTGCCAGCAGCTCCTCACCCGCCGGGGCTGAGCAGTTCTTC. This codes for CASSSSPAGAEQFF.

In its sample, this clone was seen once. The rearrangement joins TRBV5-1 to TRBJ2-7, with 7 bases lining up with TRBD1. CDR1 is SGHRS, CDR2 YFSETQ, per germline. After removal of 1 base from V and 4 bases from J, the junction contained 5 bases not matched to a gene. The CDR3 extends over 14 amino acids. CDR3 coding DNA: TGCGCCAGCAGCTTGCAACAGGGGAAGTACGAGCAGTACTTC. Its protein is CASSLQQGKYEQYF.

This clone qualifies as medium-sized (0.01 to 0.1%). This chain links TRBV11-3 with TRBJ2-3; TRBD2 might be the D (6 bases). This CDR3 has 18 residues. Germline loops: CDR1 SGHNT, CDR2 YENEEA. V gave up 5 bases and J gave up 4 bases, with 25 bases separating them. DNA of the CDR3: TGTGCCAGCAGCCCCCGGGGTAGCGGACTCCTGCGGGCAGATACGCAGTATTTT. This gives the protein CASSPRGSGLLRADTQYF.

This clone was detected a few times. The V call is TRBV12-5, the J call TRBJ1-5, with 11 bases identical to TRBD1. This CDR3 region has 15 residues. CDR1 and CDR2 (germline): LGHNT, FRNRAP. The CDR3 protein is CASNYGQGAVRPQHF. For the CDR3, the DNA is TGTGCCAGCAATTACGGACAGGGGGCGGTTCGGCCCCAGCATTTT.

This clone was counted between two and nine times. The J gene is TRBJ2-7, the V gene TRBV6-8, with 11 nucleotides matching TRBD1. Trimming cost V 6 bases and J 7 bases; bases outside gene matches: 11. CDR1 is MNHGY, CDR2 SAAAGT, per germline. CDR3 length: 15 residues. The DNA of the CDR3 is TGTGCCAGCAGCCAAGCCCGGGACAGGGGGAGGGAGCAGTACTTC. This codes for CASSQARDRGREQYF.

Relative to its sample, this clone is medium-sized (0.01 to 0.1%). V usage is TRBV11-3 and J usage is TRBJ2-1; D uncertain. Per germline, CDR1 SGHNT and CDR2 YENEEA. The CDR3 extends over 16 amino acids. V dropped 5 bases and J dropped 0 bases, with 14 bases sitting between them. DNA of the CDR3: TGTGCCAGCAGCCCTTTTGGCGGTAGCTCCTACAATGAGCAGTTCTTC. This encodes CASSPFGGSSYNEQFF.

The CDR3 region has the DNA TGTGCCAGTAGCAATCCGACAGGACACAATGAGCAGTTCTTC. Translation: CASSNPTGHNEQFF. The V gene is TRBV19, the J gene TRBJ2-1, with D possibly matching TRBD1 (6 bases). V was clipped by 6 bases and J by 5 bases, with 14 bases between them. The CDR3 is made up of 14 amino acids. The germline gives CDR1 LNHDA, CDR2 SQIVND (reference sequence).

The V call is TRBV5-1, the J call TRBJ1-5, with D tentatively TRBD1 (5 bases). The length of the CDR3 is 16 residues. V lost 0 bases to trimming and J lost 4 bases, with 14 bases between them. Germline lookup yields CDR1 SGHRS and CDR2 YFSETQ. The CDR3 protein is CASSLGDSPLNQPQHF. The CDR3 bases are TGCGCCAGCAGCTTGGGAGACAGTCCTTTGAATCAGCCCCAGCATTTT.

By frequency in the sample, this clone is medium-sized (0.01 to 0.1%). The rearrangement uses TRBV11-3 and TRBJ1-5; a weak D match, TRBD1 (5 bases). In germline, CDR1 is SGHNT, CDR2 YENEEA. Trimming removed 1 base at V and 6 bases at J, with 16 bases between. The CDR3 consists of 16 residues. CDR3 bases: TGTGCCAGCAGCTTAGTACGGGCGGGACTCAGTCAGCCCCAGCATTTT. Residues: CASSLVRAGLSQPQHF. The whole variable domain, remainder taken from reference TRBV11-3 and TRBJ1-5, is EAGVVQSPRYKIIEKKQPVAFWCNPISGHNTLYWYLQNLGQGPELLIRYENEEAVDDSQLPKDRFSAERLKGVDSTLKIQPAELGDSAVYLCASSLVRAGLSQPQHFGDGTRLSIL.

The genes are TRBV28 and TRBJ1-1; 10 nucleotides match TRBD1. V shed 5 bases, J shed 4 bases, and the junction held 4 bases outside the gene matches. This CDR3 contains 14 residues. Germline V gene sequence: CDR1 MDHEN, CDR2 SYDVKM. CDR3 sequence (DNA): TGTGCCAGCAGTCCCTGGGACAGGGGCACTGAAGCTTTCTTT. Its translation is CASSPWDRGTEAFF.

A few counts support this clone. The chain carries TRBV11-3 and TRBJ2-3; 8 nucleotides line up with TRBD1. The CDR3 loop spans 14 amino acids. V lost 2 bases, J lost 3 bases, and 1 base stayed unmatched. CDR1 is SGHNT and CDR2 is YENEEA in the germline V gene. CDR3 DNA: TGTGCCAGCAGCTTACAGGGGGCTACAGATACGCAGTATTTT. As protein: CASSLQGATDTQYF. Supplemented by reference TRBV11-3 and TRBJ2-3, the full variable domain reads EAGVVQSPRYKIIEKKQPVAFWCNPISGHNTLYWYLQNLGQGPELLIRYENEEAVDDSQLPKDRFSAERLKGVDSTLKIQPAELGDSAVYLCASSLQGATDTQYFGPGTRLTVL.

By frequency in the sample, this clone is medium-sized. V and J are TRBV6-8 and TRBJ1-1, with D unclear. Trimming removed 5 bases at V and 4 bases at J, with 14 bases between. This CDR3 comprises 14 residues. Germline assignment: CDR1 MNHGY and CDR2 SAAAGT. CDR3 DNA: TGTGCCAGCAGTCTCCTCGGGGTAGGCACTGAAGCTTTCTTT. This gives the protein CASSLLGVGTEAFF.

The sample holds a few counts of this clone. Here the CDR3 reads CATRRDRGIGEQYF. CDR3 sequence (DNA): TGTGCCACCCGCCGGGACAGGGGAATTGGTGAGCAGTACTTC. The chain has TRBV28 and TRBJ2-7, with 10 bases aligning to TRBD1. Germline values: CDR1 MDHEN, CDR2 SYDVKM. This CDR3 has 14 residues. Unmatched junction bases numbered 13, after V lost 10 bases and J lost 7 bases.

This chain connects TRBV19 to TRBJ2-1, with 7 bases fitting TRBD1. The V gene end was trimmed by 7 bases and the J gene end by 0 bases; junction bases not matched to a gene: 6. The CDR3 has 15 residues. Germline V gene data show CDR1 as LNHDA and CDR2 as SQIVND (reference sequence). CDR3 sequence: CASTPDRSSYNEQFF. In DNA form, the CDR3 reads TGTGCCAGTACCCCGGACAGGAGCTCCTACAATGAGCAGTTCTTC.

By proportion, this clone is medium-sized. This rearrangement joins TRBV9 to TRBJ2-5; 8 bases are a match to TRBD1. Germline values: CDR1 SGDLS, CDR2 YYNGEE. CDR3 size: 16 residues. J lost 5 bases, V lost 4 bases, and 13 bases had no gene match. The CDR3 DNA follows: TGTGCCAGCAGCCGAACGGGCCAGGGGGCGAGGGAGACCCAGTACTTC. It codes for CASSRTGQGARETQYF.

This clone was detected only a few times. This sequence joins TRBV19 and TRBJ1-6; D not resolved. With 3 bases removed from V and 9 bases from J, the gap between germline ends came to 12 bases. This CDR3 is built from 14 residues. CDR1 and CDR2 from the germline V gene are LNHDA and SQIVND (reference sequence). CDR3 bases: TGTGCCAGTAGTATTGACCCGCGGATTTCACCCCTCCACTTT. Translating it yields CASSIDPRISPLHF.

The chain recombines TRBV28 with TRBJ1-5, with 8 bases aligning to TRBD1. Per the germline V gene, CDR1 is MDHEN and CDR2 is SYDVKM. With 3 bases clipped from V and 7 bases from J, the junction kept 11 bases outside the gene matches. The CDR3 is 16 amino acids. The CDR3 loop reads CASSLSDRVERQPQHF. The CDR3, as DNA: TGTGCCAGCAGTTTGTCGGACAGGGTAGAACGCCAGCCCCAGCATTTT.

In its sample, this clone was seen many times. CDR3 in DNA: TGTGCCAGCAGCTTAACAGGGGACAGGGGAAGGGGTGAGCAGTTCTTC. This sequence encodes CASSLTGDRGRGEQFF. The rearrangement joins TRBV11-3 to TRBJ2-1; 10 bases line up with TRBD1. The CDR3 has 16 amino acids. The germline CDR1 and CDR2 sequences are SGHNT and YENEEA. V lost 2 bases to trimming and J lost 9 bases; unmatched junction nucleotides: 10.

The chain links TRBV18 to TRBJ2-7; the D gene is possibly TRBD2 (6 bases). The V and J ends lost 0 bases and 6 bases respectively, with 15 bases between them. CDR3 length equals 15 residues. Germline CDR1 KGHSH, CDR2 LQKENI. The CDR3 region has the DNA TGTGCCAGCTCACCACCCGGAGGGTGGAAAGGCGAGCAGTACTTC. Its translation is CASSPPGGWKGEQYF. Based on the CDR3 plus reference TRBV18 and TRBJ2-7, the full variable domain is NAGVMQNPRHLVRRRGQEARLRCSPMKGHSHVYWYRQLPEEGLKFMVYLQKENIIDESGMPKERFSAEFPKEGPSILRIQQVVRGDSAAYFCASSPPGGWKGEQYFGPGTRLTVT.

There are a few counts of this clone. V and J are TRBV9 and TRBJ2-4, with 9 bases matching TRBD1. Germline V gene data show CDR1 as SGDLS and CDR2 as YYNGEE. This CDR3 comprises 17 residues. Germline trimming cut 5 bases from V and 3 bases from J; bases unmatched to any gene: 12. The CDR3 protein is CASSDGDRVRGKNIQYF. The CDR3 nucleotides are TGTGCCAGCAGTGATGGGGACAGGGTGCGGGGCAAAAACATTCAGTACTTC.

This clone was seen many times. The V and J genes are TRBV11-3 and TRBJ2-6; D perhaps matches TRBD2 (5 bases). Trimming stripped 1 base from V and 0 bases from J, with 10 bases between. Germline CDR1 is SGHNT and CDR2 is YENEEA. This CDR3 contains 17 residues. The CDR3 bases are TGTGCCAGCAGCTTAGGAGGGTTGGGCTCTGGGGCCAACGTCCTGACTTTC. The encoded protein is CASSLGGLGSGANVLTF.

This chain uses TRBV12-5 with TRBJ2-6; D gene ambiguous. Germline V gene data show CDR1 as LGHNT and CDR2 as FRNRAP. The CDR3 has 17 amino acids. The V end was cut by 4 bases, the J end by 0 bases, with 13 bases between. The CDR3 sequence: CASGSSTQISGANVLTF. The DNA of the CDR3 is TGTGCTAGTGGTTCATCGACCCAAATCTCTGGGGCCAACGTCCTGACTTTC.

This clone is medium-sized by share. This rearrangement joins TRBV11-3 to TRBJ1-5; D may be TRBD1 (5 bases). V was trimmed by 3 bases and J by 9 bases, leaving 15 bases between them. The CDR3 length is 14 residues. Germline V gene data show CDR1 as SGHNT and CDR2 as YENEEA. This CDR3 reads CASSLGPSSWPQHF. The DNA for the CDR3 is TGTGCCAGCAGCTTGGGGCCGTCATCTTGGCCCCAGCATTTT. Supplemented by reference TRBV11-3 and TRBJ1-5, the full variable domain reads EAGVVQSPRYKIIEKKQPVAFWCNPISGHNTLYWYLQNLGQGPELLIRYENEEAVDDSQLPKDRFSAERLKGVDSTLKIQPAELGDSAVYLCASSLGPSSWPQHFGDGTRLSIL.

J is TRBJ2-7 and V is TRBV29-1; maybe TRBD2 (7 bases). Germline V gene data show CDR1 as SQVTM and CDR2 as ANQGSEA. Trimming took off 2 bases at V and 2 bases at J, with 13 bases between the two ends. CDR3 length: 14 residues. For the CDR3, the DNA is TGCAGCGTTGAAAGGGGGGGCAACGCCTACGAGCAGTACTTC. Translated, it gives CSVERGGNAYEQYF.

V is TRBV18 and J is TRBJ2-2; 9 bases match TRBD1. This CDR3 has 17 residues. Germline CDR1 and CDR2: KGHSH and LQKENI. Germline trimming cut 5 bases from V and 5 bases from J; bases unmatched to any gene: 12. Written as DNA, the CDR3 is TGTGCCAGCTCAAAGGGTCCCGGGACAGGGAAAACCGGGGAGCTGTTTTTT. Its translation: CASSKGPGTGKTGELFF.